This T cell receptor beta chain was sequenced during a study of identical twins. This clonotype was picked up a small number of times. As yet, its antigen is unknown. Study outcomes and limitations: Memory repertoires lacked the insertion deficit that abundant cord blood beta clonotypes showed.

The CDR3 extends over 14 amino acids. Germline trimming cut 5 bases from V and 5 bases from J; bases unmatched to any gene: 7. Unique molecular identifiers were present on the cDNA, which also gained a universal primer site by template switching. TCRdb processed the 5' RACE reads anew with MiXCR; each CDR3 protein has one entry. This sample yields approximately 300,000 distinct CDR3 sequences, of which more than 8% are seen a single time; approximately 6.5% belongs to the top ten. This same sample was also taken into another study, of yellow fever vaccine responses in identical twins.

The rearrangement joins TRBV12-3 or TRBV12-4 to TRBJ2-7; the match to TRBD1 covers 9 bases. Specimen: CD8+ T cells sorted from blood. This receptor was identified in a woman aged 18-30 years in good health. CDR3 nucleotides: TGTGCCAGCAGTCCCGGGACAGGGATCAACGAGCAGTACTTC. It yields the protein CASSPGTGINEQYF.